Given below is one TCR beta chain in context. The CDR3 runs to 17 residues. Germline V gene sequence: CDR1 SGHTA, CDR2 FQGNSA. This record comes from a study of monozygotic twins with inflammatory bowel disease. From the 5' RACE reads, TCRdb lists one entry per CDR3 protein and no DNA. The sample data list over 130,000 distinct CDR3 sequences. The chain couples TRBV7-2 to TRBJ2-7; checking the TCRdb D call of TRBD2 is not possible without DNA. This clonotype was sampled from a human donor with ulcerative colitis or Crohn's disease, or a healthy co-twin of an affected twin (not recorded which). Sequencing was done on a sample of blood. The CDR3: CASSPLGGTSGVDEQYF.